The T cell receptor (beta chain) under discussion was sequenced for a study of shared clonotypes between healthy human individuals (dated by TCRdb to about 2020). For the study in its entirety: The cohort included a few men and a couple of women between 18 and 49 years of age. Per donor, three plates each were used for CD4 naive and CD4 memory, two for CD8 naive, and one for CD8 memory. To estimate repertoire size and how much clonotypes are shared between individuals, the study performed deep sequencing of blood TCR repertoires from a handful of healthy adults. To increase sequencing depth and limit assay-specific biases, different laboratories used diverse techniques to prepare libraries and sequence TCR repertoires. Per donor, leukapheresis produced somewhere between about 0.9 and 10 billion PBMCs.

V is trimmed back by 2 bases and J by 6 bases, and the junction contains 8 bases that no gene match accounts for. The germline V gene specifies MNHEY as CDR1 and SVGAGI as CDR2. Measured from the cysteine to the phenylalanine, the CDR3 is 16 residues long. Of all the DNA, just the CDR3 is kept, 48 bases in frame from base 1. CD8 naive samples consisted of CD45RO-negative cells that were positively selected for CCR7, yielding a CD45RA+CCR7+ population without TemRA cells. The donors were healthy, HIV-negative adults with no recently reported acute infections or vaccinations. All donors were Caucasian adults living in Nashville, Tennessee, USA. Blood was obtained by leukapheresis, after which PBMCs were separated by Ficoll-Histopaque density gradient centrifugation and cryopreserved in liquid nitrogen vapor phase. Purity and quantity of every magnetically sorted T cell population were checked by analytical flow cytometry. From each sorted fraction, genomic DNA was isolated and quantified by UV absorbance on a Nanodrop 2000c.

Note on this clone: The clone's antigen remains unknown. No per-base quality is available; no much larger clone lies one base away.

The study at large found these results: Naive subsets generally had larger estimated clonotype richness than memory subsets did. Sharing across a few donors was observed for approximately 5% of naive CD4, under 4% of naive CD8, 2.3% of memory CD4, and roughly 0.43% of memory CD8 clonotypes. Only blood was sampled, and tissue TCR repertoires likely differ from those in blood. Because the study included only a small number of donors, the genetic and exposure-history diversity represented was limited. Higher generation probabilities were observed for clonotypes shared by all four sorted-subset donors than for non-shared clonotypes. Incomplete sequencing was indicated by rarefaction of sorted-subset datasets, despite the large sequencing depth. Based on pairwise subsampling, the degree of clonotype sharing among donors was expected to be affected by sequencing depth.

Using the deep immunoSEQ assay, multiplex PCR amplified TCR CDR3 regions from genomic DNA. Genomic DNA extracted from each cell subset was distributed evenly over all wells of several immunoSEQ 96-well plates, and each plate served as one replicate. For sorted subsets, each replicate PCR was loaded with roughly 0.2 ug genomic DNA, equivalent to 30,000 or so T cell genomes. Purified libraries were quantified with a Qubit 3.0 fluorometer, sized on a Bioanalyzer 2100, and re-quantified with the KAPA Library Quantification kit. Every immunoSEQ 96-well plate was sequenced on a dedicated single-read 150-cycle Illumina NextSeq 550 flow cell. The published analysis was carried out like this. Because the immunoSEQ output held only junctional sequences and lacked quality scores, the filtering could not match the filtering applied to full-length reads. To assign V/J genes and CDR3, sequences were annotated using PyIR, a Python wrapper for IgBLAST v1.9, with IMGT germline references. Reads were removed for weak V/J assignments (E-value above 1e-6), missing CDR3, stop codons, out-of-frame junctions, or ambiguous translated residues. A V3J clonotype was defined by an identical inferred V gene, J gene, and CDR3 amino acid sequence. To compute the percentage overlap between repertoires, the number of shared unique clonotypes was divided by the size of the smaller repertoire. RTK rarefaction, the Chao1 estimator, and Recon v2.1 estimates of unobserved clonotypes were used to assess repertoire richness. For all TCRbeta clonotypes obtained by the gDNA method from a few donors, generation probabilities were computed with OLGA. Entries here come from immuneACCESS through TCRdb and include only in-frame sequences with V and J called. Some clones fail to appear in such tables; in the studies checked, an unresolved V gene covers under half of the shortfall, and the cause of the remainder is unknown. The DNA was the basis for D and trimming; V, J and clone size are from that table. The sample includes about 2 million clones, with about 95% observed a single time. In total, the top ten clones hold less than 1.5% of the sample.

The V and J genes are TRBV6-5 and TRBJ2-2, and 8 junctional nucleotides match TRBD2. This TCR was sampled from a man younger than 35 in good health. The sample taken for sequencing was naive CD8+ T cells sorted from blood. This specimen's cell subset or site label, per the study, means: CD45RA+CCR7+. The bases read TGTGCCAGCAGTTACGGGACGGGAGGGCCGTCCGGGGAGCTGTTTTTT. It is translated as CASSYGTGGPSGELFF.